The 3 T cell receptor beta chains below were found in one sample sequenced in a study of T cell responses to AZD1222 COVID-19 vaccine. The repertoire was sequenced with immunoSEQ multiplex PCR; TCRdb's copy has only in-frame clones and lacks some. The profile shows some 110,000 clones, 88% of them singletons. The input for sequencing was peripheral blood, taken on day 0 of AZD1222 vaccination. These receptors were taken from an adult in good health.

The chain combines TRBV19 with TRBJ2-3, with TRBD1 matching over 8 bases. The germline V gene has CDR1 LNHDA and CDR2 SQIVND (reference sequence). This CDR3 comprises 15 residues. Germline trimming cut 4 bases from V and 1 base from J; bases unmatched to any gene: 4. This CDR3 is CASSKDRGGTDTQYF. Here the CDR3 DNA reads TGTGCCAGTAGTAAAGACAGGGGAGGCACAGATACGCAGTATTTT.

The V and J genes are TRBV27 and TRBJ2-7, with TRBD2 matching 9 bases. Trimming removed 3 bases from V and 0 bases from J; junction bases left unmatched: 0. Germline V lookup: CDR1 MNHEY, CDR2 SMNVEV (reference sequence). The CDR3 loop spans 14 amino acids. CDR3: CASSFSGGSYEQYF. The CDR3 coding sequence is TGTGCCAGCAGTTTTAGCGGGGGCTCCTACGAGCAGTACTTC.

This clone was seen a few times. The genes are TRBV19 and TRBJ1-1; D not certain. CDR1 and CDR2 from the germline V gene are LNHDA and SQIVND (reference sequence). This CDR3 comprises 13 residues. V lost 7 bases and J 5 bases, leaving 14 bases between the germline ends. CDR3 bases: TGTGCCAGTACGGTACAGAGTCGAACTGAAGCTTTCTTT. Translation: CASTVQSRTEAFF.